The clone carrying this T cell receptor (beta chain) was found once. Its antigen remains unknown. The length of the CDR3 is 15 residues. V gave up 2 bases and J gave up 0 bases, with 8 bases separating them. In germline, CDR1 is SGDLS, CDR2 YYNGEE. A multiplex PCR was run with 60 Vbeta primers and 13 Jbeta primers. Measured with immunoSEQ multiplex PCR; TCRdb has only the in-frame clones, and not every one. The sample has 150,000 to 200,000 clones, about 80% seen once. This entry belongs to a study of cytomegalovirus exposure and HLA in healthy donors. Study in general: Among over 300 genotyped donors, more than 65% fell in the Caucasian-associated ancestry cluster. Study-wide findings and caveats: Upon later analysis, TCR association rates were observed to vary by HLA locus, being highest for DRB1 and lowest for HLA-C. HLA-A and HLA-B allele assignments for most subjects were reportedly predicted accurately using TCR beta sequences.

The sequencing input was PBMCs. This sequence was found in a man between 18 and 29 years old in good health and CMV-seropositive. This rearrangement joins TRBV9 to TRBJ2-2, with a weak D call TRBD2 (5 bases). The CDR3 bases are TGTGCCAGCAGCGTGACCGGGGCGAACACCGGGGAGCTGTTTTTT. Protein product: CASSVTGANTGELFF. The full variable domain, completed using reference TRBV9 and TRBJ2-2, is DSGVTQTPKHLITATGQRVTLRCSPRSGDLSVYWYQQSLDQGLQFLIQYYNGEERAKGNILERFSAQQFPDLHSELNLSSLELGDSALYFCASSVTGANTGELFFGEGSRLTVL.